This passage covers 10 T cell receptor beta chains from one sample sequenced in a study of shared clonotypes between healthy human individuals. The assay was immunoSEQ multiplex PCR, and TCRdb's table has in-frame clones only and misses some. Of more than 400,000 clones listed, 90% to 97% are singletons. The source material was naive CD4+ T cells sorted from blood. Specified subset: CD45RA+ positively selected. These receptor sequences come from a woman in her thirties in good health.

The chain has TRBV19 and TRBJ1-1; D ambiguous. This CDR3 spans 16 amino acids. The germline CDR1 and CDR2 sequences are LNHDA and SQIVND (reference sequence). The germline V and J ends were trimmed by 7 bases and 5 bases, with 23 bases remaining between them. In DNA, the CDR3 is TGTGCCAGTAATACCGGGATCAGGTACCTGGGGACTGAAGCTTTCTTT. Its translation: CASNTGIRYLGTEAFF.

The chain employs TRBV5-4 and TRBJ2-1, with TRBD2 identical over 8 bases. V was clipped by 4 bases and J by 1 base; unmatched bases: 10. The V gene's germline CDR1 is SGHNT and CDR2 YYREEE (reference sequence). The length of the CDR3 is 17 residues. CDR3 protein: CASSGSSGMGSYNEQFF. The DNA of the CDR3 is TGTGCCAGCAGCGGGAGTAGCGGGATGGGGTCCTACAATGAGCAGTTCTTC.

The chain has TRBV28 and TRBJ2-2; D not resolved. Germline V CDR1 and CDR2: MDHEN, SYDVKM. Trimming cost V 0 bases and J 0 bases, with 5 bases left between them. The CDR3 has 15 amino acids. As DNA, the CDR3 is TGTGCCAGCAGTTTATGGGTCTCGAACACCGGGGAGCTGTTTTTT. It specifies CASSLWVSNTGELFF.

The chain employs TRBV6-5 and TRBJ2-7, with 9 bases matching TRBD2. CDR3 length: 15 amino acids. Germline lookup yields CDR1 MNHEY and CDR2 SVGAGI. V lost 4 bases to trimming and J lost 2 bases; unmatched junction nucleotides: 6. The CDR3 sequence is CASSSPGLAPYEQYF. The CDR3 bases are TGTGCCAGCAGTTCCCCGGGACTAGCCCCCTACGAGCAGTACTTC.

The chain recombines TRBV6-4 with TRBJ1-3; D perhaps matches TRBD1 (5 bases). This CDR3 contains 16 residues. Per germline, CDR1 MRHNA and CDR2 SNTAGT. V lost 3 bases and J 4 bases, leaving 16 bases between the germline ends. The CDR3 DNA reads TGTGCCAGCAGTGATGGGTGGGGGAAGGCGGGAAACACCATATATTTT. It encodes CASSDGWGKAGNTIYF.

V is TRBV9 and J is TRBJ2-2, with a tentative D call TRBD1 (6 bases). The germline CDR1 and CDR2 sequences are SGDLS and YYNGEE. This CDR3 region has 15 residues. Trimming removed 0 bases from V and 7 bases from J, with 13 bases in between. The CDR3 coding sequence is TGTGCCAGCAGCGTAGCAAGCAGGGGAAGCGGGGAGCTGTTTTTT. As protein: CASSVASRGSGELFF.

CDR3 in amino acids: CASSRRDSGAYGYTF. As DNA, the CDR3 is TGTGCCAGCAGCAGGCGGGACTCGGGGGCATATGGCTACACCTTC. The rearrangement links TRBV11-2 to TRBJ1-2; possible D gene TRBD1, 6 bases. Deletions cut 5 bases from V and 5 bases from J, with 18 bases between. Germline V gives CDR1 SGHAT, CDR2 FQNNGV. CDR3 size: 15 residues.

This clone was detected only once. CDR3 sequence: CASSPAGQSFGETQYF. In DNA, the CDR3 is TGTGCCAGCTCACCGGCGGGACAGTCTTTCGGGGAGACCCAGTACTTC. The chain employs TRBV18 and TRBJ2-5; a possible D gene is TRBD1 (7 bases). Trimming left V 3 bases short and J 5 bases short, with 19 bases between. The CDR3 sequence is 16 residues long. Germline V gene data show CDR1 as KGHSH and CDR2 as LQKENI.

V usage is TRBV28 and J usage is TRBJ1-4; perhaps TRBD1 as D (5 bases). Trimming shortened V by 3 bases and J by 1 base, and 9 bases separated the two germline ends. CDR1 MDHEN and CDR2 SYDVKM come from the germline V gene. The CDR3 runs to 15 residues. In DNA form, the CDR3 reads TGTGCCAGCAGTTTCTCAGGGATAACTAATGAAAAACTGTTTTTT. It codes for CASSFSGITNEKLFF.

The rearrangement uses TRBV6-5 and TRBJ1-1; D is perhaps TRBD1 (5 bases). CDR3 length: 16 amino acids. Germline V CDR1 and CDR2: MNHEY, SVGAGI. Trimming pared 0 bases from V and 0 bases from J, leaving 11 bases between. Here the CDR3 reads CASSYSKWGLNTEAFF. CDR3 bases: TGTGCCAGCAGTTACTCTAAATGGGGCTTGAACACTGAAGCTTTCTTT.